Each of the 32 T cell receptor beta chains below was sequenced from the same sample in a study of blood T cell repertoires in COVID-19. TCRdb's table, derived via immunoSEQ multiplex PCR, lists solely in-frame clones and lacks some. The sample shows roughly 260,000 clones, about four fifths of them seen only once. Source material: peripheral blood. The receptors stem from a woman aged 70-85 years with acute or convalescent COVID-19.

This chain links TRBV3-1 (or the pseudogene TRBV3-2) with TRBJ2-2; D remains ambiguous. Germline lookup yields CDR1 LGHDT and CDR2 YNNKEL (reference sequence). The V and J ends lost 4 bases and 1 base respectively, with 10 bases between them. CDR3 size: 15 residues. The CDR3, as DNA: TGTGCCAGCAGCCTCCCTGGCATGAACACCGGGGAGCTGTTTTTT. It encodes CASSLPGMNTGELFF.

This clone appeared once. The chain links TRBV6-1 to TRBJ1-4; tentatively, D is TRBD1 (6 bases). V lost 4 bases to trimming and J lost 7 bases, with 19 bases between them. Per the germline V gene, CDR1 is MNHNS and CDR2 is SASEGT. The CDR3 has 16 amino acids. The CDR3 loop is CASSGQDSAVSEKLFF. CDR3 sequence (DNA): TGTGCCAGCAGTGGACAGGACAGCGCGGTCAGTGAAAAACTGTTTTTT.

V usage is TRBV2 and J usage is TRBJ1-2; TRBD1 agrees at 8 bases. Germline V gene lookup returns CDR1 SNHLY and CDR2 FYNNEI. CDR3 length: 16 residues. Trimming at V came to 6 bases and at J to 0 bases, leaving 9 bases not matched to a gene. The CDR3, as DNA: TGTGCCAGCAGCTTCTCGGGACAGGTAGCTAACTATGGCTACACCTTC. The encoded protein is CASSFSGQVANYGYTF.

The chain has TRBV6-2 or TRBV6-3 and TRBJ1-5; D may be TRBD1 (6 bases). The CDR3 sequence is 15 residues long. Per germline, CDR1 MNHEY and CDR2 SVGEGT. V gave up 5 bases and J gave up 3 bases, with 14 bases separating them. The CDR3 spells CASSTGQFPNQPQHF. In DNA, the CDR3 is TGTGCCAGCAGTACCGGACAGTTCCCCAATCAGCCCCAGCATTTT.

This chain uses TRBV10-3 with TRBJ1-3, with TRBD1 identical over 9 bases. The CDR3 covers 15 residues. V was clipped by 7 bases and J by 5 bases; unmatched bases: 9. Germline-derived CDR1 and CDR2 are ENHRY and SYGVKD. The CDR3 loop is CAIKAGTGLRNTIYF. Written as DNA, the CDR3 is TGTGCCATCAAAGCCGGGACAGGGCTAAGAAACACCATATATTTT.

The chain carries TRBV3-1 (or the pseudogene TRBV3-2) and TRBJ2-3, with TRBD2 matching 10 bases. The CDR3 runs to 16 residues. Unmatched junction bases numbered 9, after V lost 1 base and J lost 8 bases. Germline loops: CDR1 LGHDT, CDR2 YNNKEL (reference sequence). The CDR3 DNA reads TGTGCCAGCAGCCAAGTAGTACTAGCGGGGCGAGGTACGCAGTATTTT. Protein product: CASSQVVLAGRGTQYF.

This clone was detected only a few times. In DNA, the CDR3 is TGTGCCAGCAGTTTAATCGGGGCCTACGAGCAGTACTTC. Its translation: CASSLIGAYEQYF. The rearrangement links TRBV12-3 or TRBV12-4 to TRBJ2-7; D perhaps matches TRBD2 (5 bases). The V end lost 2 bases, the J end lost 2 bases, and 7 bases lay between the germline ends. CDR3 size: 13 residues.

This chain links TRBV7-2 with TRBJ1-5, with D possibly matching TRBD1 (6 bases). This CDR3 has 14 amino acids. Germline V lookup: CDR1 SGHTA, CDR2 FQGNSA. The V gene lost 3 bases and the J gene lost 6 bases, with 12 bases spanning the gap. CDR3 protein: CASSFEGVTQPQHF. CDR3 bases: TGTGCCAGCAGCTTCGAGGGGGTCACTCAGCCCCAGCATTTT.

The chain combines TRBV19 with TRBJ1-2; D is possibly TRBD1 (5 bases). The V end was cut by 2 bases, the J end by 7 bases, with 23 bases between. The CDR3 runs 17 residues. Germline V gives CDR1 LNHDA, CDR2 SQIVND (reference sequence). The CDR3 bases are TGTGCCAGTAGTATATCCCACGGAGGGAACAGGCACCTTGGCTACACCTTC. Translated, it gives CASSISHGGNRHLGYTF.

This clone has only one observation. J is TRBJ1-3 and V is TRBV11-1; 8 positions match TRBD1. The V segment lost 4 bases and the J segment 2 bases; nucleotides outside the gene matches: 1. The germline V gene has CDR1 SGHAT and CDR2 FQDESV (reference sequence). This CDR3 is built from 14 residues. CDR3 DNA: TGTGCCAGCAGCTCGGACAGGGCTGGAAACACCATATATTTT. Translated, it gives CASSSDRAGNTIYF.

The V gene is TRBV10-1, the J gene TRBJ2-5, with a tentative D call TRBD1 (6 bases). Germline V lookup: CDR1 WNHNN, CDR2 SYGVQD (reference sequence). The CDR3 runs 15 residues. Trimming shortened V by 2 bases and J by 4 bases, and 14 bases separated the two germline ends. This CDR3 is CASSETGRIGETQYF. CDR3 sequence (DNA): TGCGCCAGCAGTGAGACAGGGAGAATTGGAGAGACCCAGTACTTC.

This chain uses TRBV28 with TRBJ2-1; 9 positions match TRBD1. CDR1 is MDHEN, CDR2 SYDVKM, per germline. The trim removed 7 bases at V and 3 bases at J, leaving 10 bases unmatched. CDR3 length: 16 residues. CDR3 region: CASTDGGGQGYNEQFF. DNA for the CDR3: TGTGCCAGCACTGATGGAGGGGGACAGGGCTACAATGAGCAGTTCTTC. The full variable domain, with the rest looked up from reference TRBV28 and TRBJ2-1, is DVKVTQSSRYLVKRTGEKVFLECVQDMDHENMFWYRQDPGLGLRLIYFSYDVKMKEKGDIPEGYSVSREKKERFSLILESASTNQTSMYLCASTDGGGQGYNEQFFGPGTRLTVL.

V usage is TRBV28 and J usage is TRBJ1-5; 8 nucleotides line up with TRBD1. This CDR3 has 17 amino acids. The V and J ends lost 3 bases and 1 base, in that order; junction bases with no gene match: 8. Per the germline V gene, CDR1 is MDHEN and CDR2 is SYDVKM. Here the CDR3 DNA reads TGTGCCAGCAGTTTCCCCAACGACAGGGGAAGCAATCAGCCCCAGCATTTT. It yields the protein CASSFPNDRGSNQPQHF.

The chain joins TRBV4-1 to TRBJ1-4; the D is unclear. The V and J ends lost 0 bases and 8 bases respectively, with 10 bases between them. Germline V gene lookup returns CDR1 MGHRA and CDR2 YSYEKL. The length of the CDR3 is 14 residues. CDR3: CASSQDATSEKLFF. The CDR3 DNA follows: TGCGCCAGCAGCCAAGACGCGACATCGGAAAAACTGTTTTTT.

This clone was seen once. The chain employs TRBV5-1 and TRBJ1-5; possibly TRBD1 for D (5 bases). Trimming shortened V by 4 bases and J by 5 bases, and 16 bases separated the two germline ends. The germline CDR1 and CDR2 sequences are SGHRS and YFSETQ. The CDR3 runs to 15 residues. The CDR3 region is CASSMGPATYQPQHF. The CDR3 region has the DNA TGCGCCAGCAGCATGGGACCAGCGACCTATCAGCCCCAGCATTTT. The entire variable domain, with the rest obtained from reference TRBV5-1 and TRBJ1-5, is as follows: KAGVTQTPRYLIKTRGQQVTLSCSPISGHRSVSWYQQTPGQGLQFLFEYFSETQRNKGNFPGRFSGRQFSNSRSEMNVSTLELGDSALYLCASSMGPATYQPQHFGDGTRLSIL.

This clone was recorded many times. The rearrangement links TRBV11-2 to TRBJ2-2, with D unresolved. The CDR3 is 15 amino acids. V lost 3 bases and J 5 bases, leaving 13 bases between the germline ends. CDR1 is SGHAT, CDR2 FQNNGV, per germline. The CDR3 sequence is CASSFNPHGTGELFF. The CDR3 DNA reads TGTGCCAGCAGCTTTAACCCGCACGGGACCGGGGAGCTGTTTTTT. The whole variable domain, filled in from reference TRBV11-2 and TRBJ2-2, reads EAGVAQSPRYKIIEKRQSVAFWCNPISGHATLYWYQQILGQGPKLLIQFQNNGVVDDSQLPKDRFSAERLKGVDSTLKIQPAKLEDSAVYLCASSFNPHGTGELFFGEGSRLTVL.

The rearrangement joins TRBV3-1 (or the pseudogene TRBV3-2) to TRBJ1-3; TRBD1 might be the D (5 bases). Germline CDR1 reads LGHDT; CDR2 reads YNNKEL (reference sequence). V was pared by 4 bases and J by 2 bases, with 15 bases between. The CDR3 is 16 residues long. CDR3 coding DNA: TGTGCCAGCAGCCCCACGTCAGGGATGGCTGGAAACACCATATATTTT. Protein product: CASSPTSGMAGNTIYF.

The V gene is TRBV24-1, the J gene TRBJ2-2, with 7 bases identical to TRBD1. The CDR3 extends over 14 amino acids. From germline, CDR1 is KGHDR and CDR2 SFDVKD. The trim removed 5 bases at V and 5 bases at J, leaving 4 bases unmatched. CDR3 DNA: TGTGCCACCAGTGCGGGACAGATAACCGGGGAGCTGTTTTTT. It codes for CATSAGQITGELFF.

This chain uses TRBV29-1 with TRBJ1-1; D is undetermined. V lost 1 base and J 0 bases, leaving 12 bases between the germline ends. Per the germline V gene, CDR1 is SQVTM and CDR2 is ANQGSEA. CDR3 length: 15 residues. The CDR3 sequence: CSVEGQLIMNTEAFF. CDR3 nucleotide sequence: TGCAGCGTTGAAGGGCAGTTAATAATGAACACTGAAGCTTTCTTT.

This chain links TRBV7-2 with TRBJ1-2, with 10 bases fitting TRBD1. CDR1 and CDR2 (germline): SGHTA, FQGNSA. CDR3 size: 15 residues. J was trimmed by 3 bases and V by 2 bases; bases with no gene match: 3. CDR3 DNA: TGTGCCAGCAGCTTAAAGACAGGGGGCGACTATGGCTACACCTTC. Translated, it gives CASSLKTGGDYGYTF.

V gene TRBV20-1 combines with J gene TRBJ2-3, with D tentatively TRBD2 (5 bases). Germline CDR1 is DFQATT and CDR2 is SNEGSKA (reference sequence). Trimming stripped 3 bases from V and 6 bases from J, with 13 bases between. The CDR3 extends over 13 amino acids. The CDR3 protein is CSASRNSEDTQYF. The CDR3 DNA follows: TGCAGTGCTAGTCGGAATAGCGAGGATACGCAGTATTTT.

J is TRBJ2-2 and V is TRBV7-2, with 8 bases lining up with TRBD1. Trimming took 6 bases from V and 6 from J; bases not matched to a gene: 6. Germline values: CDR1 SGHTA, CDR2 FQGNSA. There are 14 residues in the CDR3. For the CDR3, the DNA is TGTGCCAGCAGTCAGGGGGCACAAGCCGGGGAGCTGTTTTTT. Translation: CASSQGAQAGELFF. The variable domain in full, completed from reference TRBV7-2 and TRBJ2-2, reads GAGVSQSPSNKVTEKGKDVELRCDPISGHTALYWYRQSLGQGLEFLIYFQGNSAPDKSGLPSDRFSAERTGGSVSTLTIQRTQQEDSAVYLCASSQGAQAGELFFGEGSRLTVL.

This chain uses TRBV6-1 with TRBJ1-4, with TRBD1 matching over 8 bases. Per the germline V gene, CDR1 is MNHNS and CDR2 is SASEGT. There are 15 residues in the CDR3. The J segment lost 7 bases and the V segment lost 2 bases, leaving 6 bases of the junction unmatched. The CDR3 sequence: CASSEQGAVGEKLFF. The CDR3 bases are TGTGCCAGCAGTGAACAGGGGGCAGTGGGTGAAAAACTGTTTTTT.

The J gene is TRBJ1-5, the V gene TRBV4-1; 12 nucleotides line up with TRBD1. Germline assignment: CDR1 MGHRA and CDR2 YSYEKL. The CDR3 runs to 15 residues. Trimming cost V 3 bases and J 4 bases; bases outside gene matches: 1. The CDR3 bases are TGCGCCAGCAGCCAGGGACAGGGGGCGAATCAGCCCCAGCATTTT. Encoded protein: CASSQGQGANQPQHF.

This sequence joins TRBV4-2 and TRBJ1-2; D is undetermined. Germline V gene sequence: CDR1 LGHNA, CDR2 YNFKEQ. The CDR3 totals 12 residues. The V gene lost 2 bases and the J gene lost 8 bases, with 9 bases spanning the gap. This CDR3 is CASSQSGKGYTF. As DNA, the CDR3 is TGTGCCAGCAGCCAATCCGGGAAAGGCTACACCTTC.

The chain uses TRBV5-1 and TRBJ2-7; 7 bases agree with TRBD2. J lost 1 base, V lost 4 bases, and 8 bases had no gene match. The CDR3 is made up of 15 amino acids. Germline CDR1 is SGHRS and CDR2 is YFSETQ. DNA for the CDR3: TGCGCCAGCAGCGAGGGGACTACCAAGTCCTACGAGCAGTACTTC. Amino acid sequence: CASSEGTTKSYEQYF.

This clone showed up just once. CDR3 sequence (DNA): TGTGCCAGCAGCCCCATCCCCGGACTAGCGGGGGGCAGCACAGATACGCAGTATTTT. Amino acid sequence: CASSPIPGLAGGSTDTQYF. The V call is TRBV7-2, the J call TRBJ2-3; TRBD2 matches 14 bases. CDR3 length: 19 residues. V lost 5 bases, J lost 0 bases, and 10 bases stayed unmatched. Germline CDR1 reads SGHTA; CDR2 reads FQGNSA.

The genes are TRBV5-4 and TRBJ2-7; 12 positions match TRBD1. With V trimmed by 4 bases and J by 5 bases, 7 bases remained unmatched. This CDR3 has 15 residues. Germline lookup yields CDR1 SGHNT and CDR2 YYREEE (reference sequence). The CDR3 region has the DNA TGTGCCAGCAGCGGGGGGACAGGGGGCTGGAACGAGCAGTACTTC. Residues: CASSGGTGGWNEQYF. The full variable domain, its missing parts supplied by reference TRBV5-4 and TRBJ2-7, is ETGVTQSPTHLIKTRGQQVTLRCSSQSGHNTVSWYQQALGQGPQFIFQYYREEENGRGNFPPRFSGLQFPNYSSELNVNALELDDSALYLCASSGGTGGWNEQYFGPGTRLTVT.

Worth noting for this clone: At one end, the junction sequence differs from germline, possibly due to a read error. V is TRBV11-2 and J is TRBJ1-4; D unclear. The CDR3 loop spans 14 amino acids. The germline gives CDR1 SGHAT, CDR2 FQNNGV. The CDR3 is CASSIDPGEEKLFF. The DNA for the CDR3 is TGTGCCAGCAGCATAGATCCGGGAGAGGAAAAACTGTTTTTT.

The V gene is TRBV11-2, the J gene TRBJ1-2; D is possibly TRBD1 (5 bases). The CDR3 runs 15 residues. CDR1 and CDR2 from the germline V gene are SGHAT and FQNNGV. V lost 0 bases and J lost 2, with 10 bases in between. This CDR3 is CASSLEGVSNYGYTF. The CDR3 nucleotides read TGTGCCAGCAGCTTAGAAGGGGTCTCCAACTATGGCTACACCTTC.

The chain carries TRBV5-1 and TRBJ2-1, with 14 bases that match TRBD2. Per germline, CDR1 SGHRS and CDR2 YFSETQ. The CDR3 runs to 16 residues. V trimming: 1 base; J trimming: 10 bases; junction bases outside the gene matches: 7. DNA of the CDR3: TGCGCCAGCAGCTTGATCGGGACTAGCGGGGGTAGAGAGCAGTTCTTC. Protein sequence: CASSLIGTSGGREQFF.

This chain connects TRBV3-1 (or the pseudogene TRBV3-2) to TRBJ1-2, with TRBD1 as a possible D gene (6 bases). Trimming left V 2 bases short and J 5 bases short, with 18 bases between. Germline V gene data show CDR1 as LGHDT and CDR2 as YNNKEL (reference sequence). The CDR3 runs 16 residues. CDR3 loop: CASSQRQAIRVYGYTF. The CDR3 coding sequence is TGTGCCAGCAGCCAACGACAGGCGATACGGGTATATGGCTACACCTTC.